Presented here are 8 T cell receptor beta chains from one specimen sequenced in a study of Tregs in tolerant kidney transplant recipients. The protocol was immunoSEQ multiplex PCR, while the TCRdb copy is restricted to in-frame clones and leaves out a portion. The repertoire shows roughly 1,100 clones; the top ten hold around 40%. The nonmyeloablative bone marrow transplants came from related graft donors, with transient mixed chimerism. The sequencing here drew on CD4+ T cells from blood (PBMCs), taken roughly 14 months after the transplant. These TCRs come from a human patient who received a combined kidney and bone marrow transplant. Some T cells may have originated in the graft donor.

Note on this clone: Coverage ceases 3 residues before the CDR3 finishes, and the germline J gene fills in the end. The V and J genes are TRBV28 and TRBJ2-7; D not certain. The germline V gene has CDR1 MDHEN and CDR2 SYDVKM. Trimming removed 2 bases from V and 6 bases from J, with 5 bases in between. The CDR3 runs 11 residues. The CDR3 spells CASSLATEQYF. Partial CDR3 DNA: TGTGCCAGCAGTTTAGCTACCGAG.

As for this clone: The read halts 3 residues ahead of the CDR3 end, with the missing end drawn from the germline J gene. V gene TRBV5-6 combines with J gene TRBJ1-5; D remains ambiguous. Germline assignment: CDR1 SGHDT and CDR2 YYEEEE. CDR3 length: 13 amino acids. V lost 1 base and J lost 9, with 11 bases in between. CDR3 DNA (partial): TGTGCCAGCAGCTTGCTAGGTTCGGGGCCC. Protein sequence: CASSLLGSGP. The whole CDR3 region reads CASSLLGSGPQHF.

Note on this clone: The sequence runs out 3 residues before the end of the CDR3; the remainder is reconstructed from the germline J gene. J is TRBJ2-7 and V is TRBV7-2, with 10 bases matching TRBD2. The CDR3 length is 14 residues. The V and J ends lost 3 bases and 2 bases, in that order; junction bases with no gene match: 1. CDR1 SGHTA and CDR2 FQGNSA come from the germline V gene. CDR3 loop: CASSFTSGTYEQYF. Partial CDR3 DNA: TGTGCCAGCAGCTTTACTAGCGGGACCTACGAG.

In terms of frequency, this clone is medium-sized (0.01 to 0.1%). Coverage ceases 3 residues before the CDR3 finishes, and the germline J gene fills in the end. The V gene is TRBV7-9, the J gene TRBJ1-1, with 7 bases fitting TRBD1. The CDR3 is 15 amino acids. Trimming at V came to 2 bases and at J to 1 base, leaving 4 bases not matched to a gene. Per germline, CDR1 SEHNR and CDR2 FQNEAQ (reference sequence). CDR3: CASSLTTGANTEAFF. The sequenced part of the CDR3 DNA is TGTGCCAGCAGCTTAACTACAGGGGCGAACACTGAA.

Incomplete CDR3 DNA: TGTGCCAGTAGTATGGTGCCGGCGGAGGTCAATGAG. This encodes CASSMVPAEVNE. The whole CDR3 is CASSMVPAEVNEQFF. V is TRBV19 and J is TRBJ2-1; TRBD2 might be the D (5 bases). The read falls 3 residues short of the CDR3 end, and the missing part is taken from the germline J gene. The CDR3 consists of 15 residues. From germline, CDR1 is LNHDA and CDR2 SQIVND (reference sequence). Trimming pared 3 bases from V and 6 bases from J, leaving 15 bases between.

Note on this clone: The CDR3 goes on 3 residues after the read ends, and that part is filled in from the germline J gene. The rearrangement links TRBV18 to TRBJ2-2, with D perhaps being TRBD1 or TRBD2 (5 bases each). The V end lost 3 bases, the J end lost 5 bases, and 16 bases lay between the germline ends. The CDR3 runs to 16 residues. Looked up from germline, CDR1 is KGHSH and CDR2 is LQKENI. Partial CDR3 DNA: TGTGCCAGCTCACCCGGAGAGGGGCTACCAACCGGGGAG. This sequence encodes CASSPGEGLPTGE. The CDR3 in its entirety is CASSPGEGLPTGELFF. Supplemented by reference TRBV18 and TRBJ2-2, the full variable domain reads NAGVMQNPRHLVRRRGQEARLRCSPMKGHSHVYWYRQLPEEGLKFMVYLQKENIIDESGMPKERFSAEFPKEGPSILRIQQVVRGDSAAYFCASSPGEGLPTGELFFGEGSRLTVL.

This clone is identified as medium-sized from frequency. The read halts 3 residues ahead of the CDR3 end, with the missing end drawn from the germline J gene. The V gene is TRBV28, the J gene TRBJ2-4, with 8 nucleotides matching TRBD2. Germline assignment: CDR1 MDHEN and CDR2 SYDVKM. The CDR3 is 17 amino acids. V shed 5 bases and J 4 bases; nucleotides not matched to a gene: 13. CDR3 sequence reads: CASSLQRYRGGKNIQYF. The DNA read from the CDR3 is TGTGCCAGCAGTCTCCAGAGATACCGGGGGGGGAAAAACATT.

Concerning this clone itself: The CDR3 goes on 3 residues after the read ends, and that part is filled in from the germline J gene. The genes are TRBV28 and TRBJ2-5; 8 bases are a match to TRBD1. V trimming: 4 bases; J trimming: 4 bases; junction bases outside the gene matches: 14. CDR1 is MDHEN, CDR2 SYDVKM, per germline. This CDR3 is 17 amino acids long. The DNA read from the CDR3 is TGTGCCAGCAGTTCGACATGGGACAGGTTGTTTTTAGAGACC. Protein: CASSSTWDRLFLET. The entire CDR3 is CASSSTWDRLFLETQYF.